A single sample is the source of the 19 T cell receptor beta chains below, sequenced in a study of cytomegalovirus exposure and HLA in healthy donors. Sequenced by immunoSEQ multiplex PCR; TCRdb stores in-frame clones only, minus some. Found here are over 100,000 clones, around 89% of them singletons; the top ten hold about 6%. The sequencing sample was made of PBMCs. These TCRs come from a woman younger than 35 in good health and CMV-seropositive.

The chain has TRBV28 and TRBJ1-4; 7 nucleotides align to TRBD1. The CDR3 runs to 15 residues. Germline CDR1 and CDR2: MDHEN and SYDVKM. J lost 7 bases, V lost 6 bases, and 11 bases had no gene match. In DNA, the CDR3 is TGTGCCAGCAGACTAGCCGGGACAGCAGGTGAAAAACTGTTTTTT. This encodes CASRLAGTAGEKLFF. Filled out from reference TRBV28 and TRBJ1-4, the complete variable domain reads DVKVTQSSRYLVKRTGEKVFLECVQDMDHENMFWYRQDPGLGLRLIYFSYDVKMKEKGDIPEGYSVSREKKERFSLILESASTNQTSMYLCASRLAGTAGEKLFFGSGTQLSVL.

The V call is TRBV7-2, the J call TRBJ1-2; maybe TRBD1 (6 bases). The CDR3 covers 13 residues. V was cut by 5 bases and J by 7 bases, with 14 bases left in between. Germline V CDR1 and CDR2: SGHTA, FQGNSA. The CDR3 DNA reads as TGTGCCAGCAGCCTCGACAGGTCGCGTGGCTACACCTTC. It encodes CASSLDRSRGYTF.

The rearrangement links TRBV4-1 to TRBJ2-3, with 7 bases matching TRBD2. The CDR3 runs to 18 residues. V dropped 2 bases and J dropped 6; count of bases not matched to a gene: 17. Germline V gene sequence: CDR1 MGHRA, CDR2 YSYEKL. CDR3 protein: CASSQSPPAGVSGDTQYF. For the CDR3, the DNA is TGCGCCAGCAGCCAAAGTCCCCCGGCGGGAGTCTCGGGCGATACGCAGTATTTT.

This clone was observed once. This chain links TRBV2 with TRBJ2-7, with 8 bases that match TRBD1. Unmatched junction bases numbered 8, after V lost 6 bases and J lost 4 bases. The CDR3 is 14 amino acids. Germline loops: CDR1 SNHLY, CDR2 FYNNEI. The CDR3 loop is CASSQDRERYEQYF. In nucleotides, the CDR3 is TGTGCCAGCAGCCAGGACAGGGAGAGGTACGAGCAGTACTTC.

The CDR3: CASNPSGRQNTGELFF. For the CDR3, the DNA is TGTGCCAGCAACCCCAGCGGGAGGCAGAACACCGGGGAGCTGTTTTTT. The V and J genes are TRBV9 and TRBJ2-2, with 9 bases aligning to TRBD2. The CDR3 has 16 residues. The germline V gene encodes CDR1 SGDLS and CDR2 YYNGEE. J was trimmed by 1 base and V by 6 bases; bases with no gene match: 7.

This clone occurred a few times. The V and J genes are TRBV4-1 and TRBJ2-7; TRBD2 agrees at 9 bases. J gave up 3 bases and V 4 bases, and 10 bases lay outside the gene matches. Germline-derived CDR1 and CDR2 are MGHRA and YSYEKL. The CDR3 covers 16 residues. The CDR3 region is CASSPEGSGGIYEQYF. The CDR3 nucleotides read TGCGCCAGCAGCCCTGAAGGGAGCGGGGGGATCTACGAGCAGTACTTC.

This chain connects TRBV4-1 to TRBJ1-1; 9 nucleotides agree with TRBD1. The V and J ends lost 6 bases and 4 bases, in that order; junction bases with no gene match: 15. Germline lookup yields CDR1 MGHRA and CDR2 YSYEKL. The CDR3 length is 17 residues. The CDR3 protein is CASRFRPGQGGGTEAFF. The CDR3, as DNA: TGCGCCAGCAGATTCAGACCGGGACAGGGAGGAGGCACTGAAGCTTTCTTT.

V gene TRBV6-5 combines with J gene TRBJ2-1; 10 bases fit TRBD1. Losses at the gene ends were 4 bases for V and 8 bases for J; bases not matched to a gene: 11. CDR3 length: 16 residues. Germline CDR1 reads MNHEY; CDR2 reads SVGAGI. CDR3 DNA: TGTGCCAGCAGTTTCTCCGGGACAGGGGTGAAGCATGAGCAGTTCTTC. Its protein is CASSFSGTGVKHEQFF.

The V call is TRBV7-9, the J call TRBJ1-1, with 7 bases fitting TRBD1. The CDR3 runs to 15 residues. The germline CDR1 and CDR2 sequences are SEHNR and FQNEAQ (reference sequence). V shed 3 bases, J shed 3 bases, and the junction held 7 bases outside the gene matches. CDR3 DNA sequence: TGTGCCAGCAGCTTCACAGGGGCGATTGACACTGAAGCTTTCTTT. Translation gives CASSFTGAIDTEAFF.

This clone was counted a single time. The chain joins TRBV5-1 to TRBJ2-2, with TRBD2 identical over 10 bases. V lost 2 bases to trimming and J lost 5 bases; unmatched junction nucleotides: 9. Germline V gene data show CDR1 as SGHRS and CDR2 as YFSETQ. The CDR3 runs to 17 residues. For the CDR3, the DNA is TGCGCCAGCAGCTTAGCTAGCGGGGGATCAGGAACCGGGGAGCTGTTTTTT. It encodes CASSLASGGSGTGELFF.

J is TRBJ1-2 and V is TRBV5-6; tentatively, D is TRBD1 (5 bases). Germline lookup yields CDR1 SGHDT and CDR2 YYEEEE. Trimming took off 4 bases at V and 8 bases at J, with 15 bases between the two ends. The CDR3 contains 13 residues. The CDR3 bases are TGTGCCAGCAGCCTTGCGGGGGTGGGAGGCTACACCTTC. Protein: CASSLAGVGGYTF. The entire variable domain, with the rest obtained from reference TRBV5-6 and TRBJ1-2, is as follows: DAGVTQSPTHLIKTRGQQVTLRCSPKSGHDTVSWYQQALGQGPQFIFQYYEEEERQRGNFPDRFSGHQFPNYSSELNVNALLLGDSALYLCASSLAGVGGYTFGSGTRLTVV.

V usage is TRBV7-9 and J usage is TRBJ2-7; D unclear. Germline V gives CDR1 SEHNR, CDR2 FQNEAQ (reference sequence). The CDR3 has 12 residues. Deletions cut 4 bases from V and 6 bases from J, with 10 bases between. CDR3 DNA sequence: TGTGCCAGCAGCTCGGCGGAAGGCGAGCAGTACTTC. It is translated as CASSSAEGEQYF.

The V call is TRBV5-6, the J call TRBJ1-6; perhaps TRBD1 as D (6 bases). V dropped 0 bases and J dropped 14 bases, with 12 bases sitting between them. The CDR3 consists of 13 residues. CDR1 is SGHDT and CDR2 is YYEEEE in the germline V gene. The CDR3 sequence: CASSLAGQFTLHF. CDR3 nucleotide sequence: TGTGCCAGCAGCTTGGCGGGACAATTCACCCTCCACTTT.

The rearrangement uses TRBV6-6 and TRBJ1-5; the D gene is possibly TRBD1 (6 bases). The CDR3 runs 15 residues. V shed 8 bases and J shed 0 bases, with 14 bases lying between them. Germline CDR1 and CDR2: MNHNY and SVGAGI (reference sequence). This CDR3 reads CASAPEGVSNQPQHF. The CDR3 coding sequence is TGTGCCAGCGCTCCCGAGGGGGTTAGCAATCAGCCCCAGCATTTT.

The chain recombines TRBV6-5 with TRBJ2-2; a possible D gene is TRBD1 (5 bases). This CDR3 contains 14 residues. Trimming removed 0 bases at V and 7 bases at J, with 9 bases between. Germline V lookup: CDR1 MNHEY, CDR2 SVGAGI. The CDR3 sequence is CASSYSAGYGELFF. The CDR3 DNA reads TGTGCCAGCAGTTACTCGGCAGGGTACGGGGAGCTGTTTTTT.

The chain is built from TRBV19 and TRBJ1-4; 7 bases are a match to TRBD1. The J segment lost 8 bases and the V segment lost 5 bases, leaving 14 bases of the junction unmatched. Germline-derived CDR1 and CDR2 are LNHDA and SQIVND (reference sequence). This CDR3 has 16 residues. CDR3 residues: CASSDGTAPRKEKLFF. The CDR3 nucleotides read TGTGCCAGTAGTGATGGGACAGCCCCTAGAAAGGAAAAACTGTTTTTT.

The chain uses TRBV7-2 and TRBJ1-2; D call uncertain. Germline V gives CDR1 SGHTA, CDR2 FQGNSA. CDR3 length: 15 residues. V was clipped by 3 bases and J by 1 base, with 12 bases between them. The CDR3 loop is CASSFGPSGNYGYTF. DNA for the CDR3: TGTGCCAGCAGCTTTGGCCCCAGCGGTAACTATGGCTACACCTTC.

This clone came up once. This sequence joins TRBV6-6 and TRBJ1-6; D not certain. The CDR3 runs to 16 residues. The V and J ends lost 8 bases and 0 bases respectively, with 14 bases between them. From germline, CDR1 is MNHNY and CDR2 SVGAGI (reference sequence). The CDR3 loop is CASGQAGSSYNSPLHF. Here the CDR3 DNA reads TGTGCCAGCGGGCAGGCAGGCAGCTCCTATAATTCACCCCTCCACTTT.

This clone came up a few times. The chain joins TRBV18 to TRBJ1-2; a possible D gene is TRBD1 (6 bases). CDR3 length equals 13 residues. V gave up 1 base and J gave up 6 bases, with 9 bases separating them. Germline assignment: CDR1 KGHSH and CDR2 LQKENI. In nucleotides, the CDR3 is TGTGCCAGCTCACCACGTCCAGGGGATGGCTACACCTTC. Its translation: CASSPRPGDGYTF.